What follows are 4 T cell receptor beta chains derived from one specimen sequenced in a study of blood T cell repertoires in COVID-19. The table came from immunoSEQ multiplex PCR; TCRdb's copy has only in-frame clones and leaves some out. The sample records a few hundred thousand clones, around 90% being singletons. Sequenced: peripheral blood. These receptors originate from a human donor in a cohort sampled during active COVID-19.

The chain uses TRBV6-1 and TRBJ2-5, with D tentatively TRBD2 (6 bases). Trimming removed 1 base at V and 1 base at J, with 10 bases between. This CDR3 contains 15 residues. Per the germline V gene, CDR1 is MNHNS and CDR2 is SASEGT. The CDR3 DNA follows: TGTGCCAGCAGTGAAGGGGCCGGGGGCCAAGAGACCCAGTACTTC. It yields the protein CASSEGAGGQETQYF.

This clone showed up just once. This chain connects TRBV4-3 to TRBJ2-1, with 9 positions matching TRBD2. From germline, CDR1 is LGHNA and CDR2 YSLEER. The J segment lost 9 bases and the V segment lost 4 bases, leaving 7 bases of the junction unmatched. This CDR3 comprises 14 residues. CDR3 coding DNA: TGCGCCAGCAGCCCGCTAGCGGGGTCGGCTGAGCAGTTCTTC. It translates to CASSPLAGSAEQFF.

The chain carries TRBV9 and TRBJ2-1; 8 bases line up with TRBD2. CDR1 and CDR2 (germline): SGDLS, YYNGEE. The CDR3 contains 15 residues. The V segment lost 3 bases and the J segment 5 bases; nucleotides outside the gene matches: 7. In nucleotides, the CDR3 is TGTGCCAGCAGCGGTGGCGGGGGGATGAACAATGAGCAGTTCTTC. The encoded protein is CASSGGGGMNNEQFF.

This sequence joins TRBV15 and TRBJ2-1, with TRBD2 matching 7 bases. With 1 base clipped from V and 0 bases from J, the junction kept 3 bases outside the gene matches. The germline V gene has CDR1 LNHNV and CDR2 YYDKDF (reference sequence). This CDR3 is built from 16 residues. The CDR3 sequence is CATSRGLAASYNEQFF. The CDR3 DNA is TGTGCCACCAGCAGAGGTCTAGCGGCCTCCTACAATGAGCAGTTCTTC. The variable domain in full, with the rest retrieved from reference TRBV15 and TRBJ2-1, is DAMVIQNPRYQVTQFGKPVTLSCSQTLNHNVMYWYQQKSSQAPKLLFHYYDKDFNNEADTPDNFQSRRPNTSFCFLDIRSPGLGDTAMYLCATSRGLAASYNEQFFGPGTRLTVL.